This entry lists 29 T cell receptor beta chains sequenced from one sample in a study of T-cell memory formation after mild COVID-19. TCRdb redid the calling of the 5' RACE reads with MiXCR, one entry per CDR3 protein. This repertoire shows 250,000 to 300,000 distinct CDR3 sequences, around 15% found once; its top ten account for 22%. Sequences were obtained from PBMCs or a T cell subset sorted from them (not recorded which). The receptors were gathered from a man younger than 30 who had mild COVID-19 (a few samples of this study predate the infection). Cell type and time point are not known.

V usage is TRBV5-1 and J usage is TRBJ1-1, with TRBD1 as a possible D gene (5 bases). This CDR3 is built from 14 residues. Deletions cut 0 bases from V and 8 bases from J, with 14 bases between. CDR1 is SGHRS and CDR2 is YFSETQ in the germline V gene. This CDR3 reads CASSLERGRREAFF. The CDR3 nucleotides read TGCGCCAGCAGCTTGGAAAGGGGCAGGAGGGAAGCTTTCTTT. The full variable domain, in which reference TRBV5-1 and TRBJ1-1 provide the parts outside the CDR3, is KAGVTQTPRYLIKTRGQQVTLSCSPISGHRSVSWYQQTPGQGLQFLFEYFSETQRNKGNFPGRFSGRQFSNSRSEMNVSTLELGDSALYLCASSLERGRREAFFGQGTRLTVV.

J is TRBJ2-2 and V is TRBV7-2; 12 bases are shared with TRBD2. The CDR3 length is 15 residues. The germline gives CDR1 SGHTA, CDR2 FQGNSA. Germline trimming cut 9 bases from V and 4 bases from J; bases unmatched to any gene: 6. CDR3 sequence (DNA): TGTGCCAGTTCGCCTAGCGGGGGGGCCACCGGGGAGCTGTTTTTT. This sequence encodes CASSPSGGATGELFF.

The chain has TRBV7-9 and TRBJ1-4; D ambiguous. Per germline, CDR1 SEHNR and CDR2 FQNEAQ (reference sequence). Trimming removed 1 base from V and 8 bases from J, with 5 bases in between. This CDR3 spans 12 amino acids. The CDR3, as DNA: TGTGCCAGCAGCTTAGGGCCCGAAAAACTGTTTTTT. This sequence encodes CASSLGPEKLFF. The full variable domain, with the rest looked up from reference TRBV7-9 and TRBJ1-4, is DTGVSQNPRHKITKRGQNVTFRCDPISEHNRLYWYRQTLGQGPEFLTYFQNEAQLEKSRLLSDRFSAERPKGSFSTLEIQRTEQGDSAMYLCASSLGPEKLFFGSGTQLSVL.

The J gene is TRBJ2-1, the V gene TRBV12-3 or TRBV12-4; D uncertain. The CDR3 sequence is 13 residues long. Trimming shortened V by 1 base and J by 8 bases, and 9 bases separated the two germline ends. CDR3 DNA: TGTGCCAGCAGTTTAGGTCGGATCCATGAGCAGTTCTTC. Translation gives CASSLGRIHEQFF.

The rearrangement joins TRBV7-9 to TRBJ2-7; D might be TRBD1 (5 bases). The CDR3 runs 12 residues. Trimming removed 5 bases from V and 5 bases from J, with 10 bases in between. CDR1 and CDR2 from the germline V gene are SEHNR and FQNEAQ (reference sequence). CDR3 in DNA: TGTGCCAGCAGCCCGAAGGACAACGAGCAGTACTTC. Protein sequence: CASSPKDNEQYF.

Written as DNA, the CDR3 is TGTGCCAGCAGTAGACGACAGGGCCCGGCCTACGAGCAGTACTTC. It specifies CASSRRQGPAYEQYF. The chain combines TRBV12-3 or TRBV12-4 with TRBJ2-7; 7 nucleotides match TRBD1. Unmatched junction bases numbered 9, after V lost 5 bases and J lost 2 bases. The CDR3 runs to 15 residues.

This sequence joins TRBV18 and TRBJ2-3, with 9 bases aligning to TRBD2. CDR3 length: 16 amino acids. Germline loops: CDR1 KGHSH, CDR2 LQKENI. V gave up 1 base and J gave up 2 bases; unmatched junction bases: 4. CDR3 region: CASSPLRGGSTDTQYF. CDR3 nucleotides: TGTGCCAGCTCACCACTGCGGGGGGGTTCCACAGATACGCAGTATTTT.

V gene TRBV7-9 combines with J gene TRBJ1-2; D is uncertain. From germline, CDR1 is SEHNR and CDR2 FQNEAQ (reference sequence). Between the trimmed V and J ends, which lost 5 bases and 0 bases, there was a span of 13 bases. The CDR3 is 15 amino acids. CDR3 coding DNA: TGTGCCAGCAGCGGGCACACGACGGCTAACTATGGCTACACCTTC. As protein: CASSGHTTANYGYTF.

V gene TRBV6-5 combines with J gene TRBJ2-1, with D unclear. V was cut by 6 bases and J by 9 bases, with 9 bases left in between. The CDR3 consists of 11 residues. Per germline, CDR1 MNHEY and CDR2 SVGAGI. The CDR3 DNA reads TGTGCCAGCAGCAGTCAAGGTGAGCAGTTCTTC. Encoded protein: CASSSQGEQFF.

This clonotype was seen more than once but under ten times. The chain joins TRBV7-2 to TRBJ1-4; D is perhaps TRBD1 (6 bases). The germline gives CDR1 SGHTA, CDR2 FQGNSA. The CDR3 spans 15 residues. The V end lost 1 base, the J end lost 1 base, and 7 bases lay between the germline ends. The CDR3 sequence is CASSLGGQTNEKLFF. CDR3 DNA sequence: TGTGCCAGCAGCTTAGGGGGGCAAACTAATGAAAAACTGTTTTTT.

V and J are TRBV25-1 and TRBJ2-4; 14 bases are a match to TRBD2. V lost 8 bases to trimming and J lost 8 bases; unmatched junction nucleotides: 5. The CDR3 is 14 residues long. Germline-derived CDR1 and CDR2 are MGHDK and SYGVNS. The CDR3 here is CASATSGGADIQYF. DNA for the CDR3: TGTGCCAGCGCGACTAGCGGGGGGGCCGACATTCAGTACTTC. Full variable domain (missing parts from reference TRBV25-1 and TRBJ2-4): EADIYQTPRYLVIGTGKKITLECSQTMGHDKMYWYQQDPGMELHLIHYSYGVNSTEKGDLSSESTVSRIRTEHFPLTLESARPSHTSQYLCASATSGGADIQYFGAGTRLSVL.

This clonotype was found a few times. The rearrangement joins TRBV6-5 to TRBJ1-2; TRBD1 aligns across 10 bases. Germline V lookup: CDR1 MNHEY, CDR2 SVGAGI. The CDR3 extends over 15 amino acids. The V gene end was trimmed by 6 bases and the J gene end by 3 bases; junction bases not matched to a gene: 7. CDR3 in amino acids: CASSQTGGADYGYTF. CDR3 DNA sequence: TGTGCCAGCAGCCAGACAGGGGGCGCCGACTATGGCTACACCTTC.

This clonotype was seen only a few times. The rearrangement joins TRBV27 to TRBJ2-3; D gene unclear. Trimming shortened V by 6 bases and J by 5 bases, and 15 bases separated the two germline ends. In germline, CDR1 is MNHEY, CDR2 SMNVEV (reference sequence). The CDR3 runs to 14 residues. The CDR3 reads CASRLMGSKDTQYF. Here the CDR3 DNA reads TGTGCCAGCAGGCTGATGGGCTCGAAAGATACGCAGTATTTT.

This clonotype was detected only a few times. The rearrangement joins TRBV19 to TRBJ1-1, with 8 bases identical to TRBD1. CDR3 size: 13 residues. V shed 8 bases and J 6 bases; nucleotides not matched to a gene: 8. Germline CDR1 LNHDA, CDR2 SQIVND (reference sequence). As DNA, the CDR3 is TGTGCCAGTCGGGACAGGCCTTCCGCTGAAGCTTTCTTT. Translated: CASRDRPSAEAFF.

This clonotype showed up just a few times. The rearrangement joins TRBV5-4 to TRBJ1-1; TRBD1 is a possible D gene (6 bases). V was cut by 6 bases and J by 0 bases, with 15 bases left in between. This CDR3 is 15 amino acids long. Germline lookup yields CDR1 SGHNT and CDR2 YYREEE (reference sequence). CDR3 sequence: CASTDGTTMNTEAFF. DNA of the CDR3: TGTGCCAGCACCGACGGGACAACAATGAACACTGAAGCTTTCTTT.

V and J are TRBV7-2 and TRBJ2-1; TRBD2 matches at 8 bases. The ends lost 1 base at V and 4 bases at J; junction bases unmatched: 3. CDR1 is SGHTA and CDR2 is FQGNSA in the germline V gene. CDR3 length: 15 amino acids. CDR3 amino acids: CASSLVAGRYNEQFF. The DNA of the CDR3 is TGTGCCAGCAGCTTAGTAGCGGGGCGATACAATGAGCAGTTCTTC. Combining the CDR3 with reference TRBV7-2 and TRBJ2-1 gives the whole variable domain GAGVSQSPSNKVTEKGKDVELRCDPISGHTALYWYRQSLGQGLEFLIYFQGNSAPDKSGLPSDRFSAERTGGSVSTLTIQRTQQEDSAVYLCASSLVAGRYNEQFFGPGTRLTVL.

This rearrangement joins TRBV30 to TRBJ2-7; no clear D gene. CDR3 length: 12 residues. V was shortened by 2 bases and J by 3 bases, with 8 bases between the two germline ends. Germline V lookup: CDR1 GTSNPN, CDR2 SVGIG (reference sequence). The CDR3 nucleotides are TGTGCCTGGAGTAGGTTGTACTACGAGCAGTACTTC. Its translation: CAWSRLYYEQYF.

The CDR3 region is CASGQRTGELFF. The CDR3 nucleotides read TGTGCCAGCGGCCAAAGGACCGGGGAGCTGTTTTTT. V usage is TRBV12-3 or TRBV12-4 and J usage is TRBJ2-2; D is uncertain. This CDR3 has 12 amino acids. V gave up 8 bases and J gave up 5 bases, with 9 bases separating them.

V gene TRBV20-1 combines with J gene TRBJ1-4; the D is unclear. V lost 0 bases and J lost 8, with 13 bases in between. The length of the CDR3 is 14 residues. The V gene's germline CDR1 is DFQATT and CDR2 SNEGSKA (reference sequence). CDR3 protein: CSARDRWVLEKLFF. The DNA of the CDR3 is TGCAGTGCTAGAGATCGGTGGGTTTTGGAAAAACTGTTTTTT.

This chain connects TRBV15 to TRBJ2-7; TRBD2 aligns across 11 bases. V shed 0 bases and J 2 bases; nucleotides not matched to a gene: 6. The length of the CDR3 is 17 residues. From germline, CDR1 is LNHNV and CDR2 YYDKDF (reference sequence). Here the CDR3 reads CATSRDSGGAITYEQYF. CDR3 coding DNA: TGTGCCACCAGCAGAGATAGCGGGGGGGCCATTACCTACGAGCAGTACTTC.

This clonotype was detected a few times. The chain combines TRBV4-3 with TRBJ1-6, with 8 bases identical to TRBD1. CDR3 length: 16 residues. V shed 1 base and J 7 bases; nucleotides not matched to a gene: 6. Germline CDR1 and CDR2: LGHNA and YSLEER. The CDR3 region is CASSQVSGQGNSPLHF. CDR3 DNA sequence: TGCGCCAGCAGCCAAGTTAGTGGACAGGGAAATTCACCCCTCCACTTT.

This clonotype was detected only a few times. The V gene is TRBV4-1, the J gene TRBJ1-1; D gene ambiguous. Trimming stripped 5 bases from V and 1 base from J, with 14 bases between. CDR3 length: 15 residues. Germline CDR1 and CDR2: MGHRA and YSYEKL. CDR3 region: CASSLERKPNTEAFF. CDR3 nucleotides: TGCGCCAGCAGCTTAGAGAGGAAACCGAACACTGAAGCTTTCTTT.

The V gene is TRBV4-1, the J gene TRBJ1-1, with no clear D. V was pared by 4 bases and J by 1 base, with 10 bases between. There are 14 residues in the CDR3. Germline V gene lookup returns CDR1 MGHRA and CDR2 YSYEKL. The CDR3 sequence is CASSPTQGNTEAFF. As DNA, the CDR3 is TGCGCCAGCAGCCCAACCCAAGGGAACACTGAAGCTTTCTTT.

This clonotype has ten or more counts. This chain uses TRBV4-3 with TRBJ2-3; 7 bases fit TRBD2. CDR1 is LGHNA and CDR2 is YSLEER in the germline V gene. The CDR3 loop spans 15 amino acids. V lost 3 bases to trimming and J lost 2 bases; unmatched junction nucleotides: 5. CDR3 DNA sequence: TGCGCCAGCAGCCAGTGGGGGGGAGACACAGATACGCAGTATTTT. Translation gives CASSQWGGDTDTQYF.

Here the CDR3 reads CASSFLAGTDTQYF. The CDR3 DNA reads as TGTGCCAGCAGCTTTTTAGCGGGGACAGATACGCAGTATTTT. V and J are TRBV5-4 and TRBJ2-3; the match to TRBD2 covers 8 bases. Per the germline V gene, CDR1 is SGHNT and CDR2 is YYREEE (reference sequence). The CDR3 loop spans 14 amino acids. Trimming cost V 2 bases and J 3 bases; bases outside gene matches: 2.

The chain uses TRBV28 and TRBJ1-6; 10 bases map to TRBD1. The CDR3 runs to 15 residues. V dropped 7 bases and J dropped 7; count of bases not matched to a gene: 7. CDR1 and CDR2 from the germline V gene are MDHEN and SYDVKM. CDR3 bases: TGTGCCAGCAAGACAGGACAGGGGGGGAATTCACCCCTCCACTTT. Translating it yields CASKTGQGGNSPLHF. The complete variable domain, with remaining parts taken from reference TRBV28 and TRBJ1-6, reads DVKVTQSSRYLVKRTGEKVFLECVQDMDHENMFWYRQDPGLGLRLIYFSYDVKMKEKGDIPEGYSVSREKKERFSLILESASTNQTSMYLCASKTGQGGNSPLHFGNGTRLTVT.

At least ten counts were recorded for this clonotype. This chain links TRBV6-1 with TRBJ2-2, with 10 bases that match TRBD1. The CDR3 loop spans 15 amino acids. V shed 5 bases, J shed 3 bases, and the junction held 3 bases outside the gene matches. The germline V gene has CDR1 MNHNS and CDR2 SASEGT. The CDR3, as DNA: TGTGCCAGCAGTCGGACAGGGGGGGACACCGGGGAGCTGTTTTTT. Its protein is CASSRTGGDTGELFF.

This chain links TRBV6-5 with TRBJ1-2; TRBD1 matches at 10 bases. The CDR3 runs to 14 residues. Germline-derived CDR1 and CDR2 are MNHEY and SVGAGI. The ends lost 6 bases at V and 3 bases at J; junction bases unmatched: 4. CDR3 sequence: CASRTGGYDYGYTF. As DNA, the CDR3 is TGTGCCAGCAGGACAGGGGGCTATGACTATGGCTACACCTTC.

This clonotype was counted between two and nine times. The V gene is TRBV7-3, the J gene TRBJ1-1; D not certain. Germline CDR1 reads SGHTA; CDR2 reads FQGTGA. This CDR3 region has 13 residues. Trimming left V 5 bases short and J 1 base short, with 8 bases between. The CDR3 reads CASSISENTEAFF. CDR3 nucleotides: TGTGCCAGCAGCATCTCAGAGAACACTGAAGCTTTCTTT.